This TCR beta chain emerged from a study of T cells in Graves' hyperthyroidism and ophthalmopathy. The study's findings and limits: In validation, the model predicted ophthalmopathy. These predictions came a median roughly six months before onset.

The V end was cut by 2 bases, the J end by 3 bases, with 10 bases between. CDR3 size: 15 residues. In germline, CDR1 is MRHNA, CDR2 SNTAGT. Diagnoses used clinical symptoms, serum thyroxine and TRAb, thyroid ultrasound and orbital computed tomography. The investigators amplified TCR beta CDR3 regions from RNA transcripts. A set of HTBI primers served as the primers for a first-round RT-PCR of the TCR CDR3. Each CDR3 protein is one row after TCRdb ran MiXCR on the multiplex PCR reads. This table holds roughly 500,000 distinct CDR3 sequences, 35% to 50% found once. This clonotype turned up a few times. Its antigen is as yet unknown.

Sequenced: peripheral blood or thyroid tissue (not recorded which). The sequence was obtained from an adult woman with Graves' disease, either hyperthyroidism or ophthalmopathy (not recorded which). The chain links TRBV6-4 to TRBJ2-2, with a possible D match to TRBD2 (6 bases). CDR3 sequence reads: CASSDGTPDTGELFF. The CDR3 DNA reads TGTGCCAGCAGTGACGGGACTCCAGACACCGGGGAGCTGTTTTTT.